There are a few counts of the clone carrying this T cell receptor beta chain. Its specificity is unknown. Per germline, CDR1 SQVTM and CDR2 ANQGSEA. There are 14 residues in the CDR3. J lost 5 bases, V lost 5 bases, and 6 bases had no gene match. There was one heparinised blood draw per donor, averaging roughly 110 mL. All of the sorted populations showed purity greater than 95%. The entry originates in a study of beta chain features in type 1 diabetes. Study-wide points: When Type 1 diabetes patients were examined, their TCRB CDR3s proved moderately but significantly shorter in all four CD4+ subsets. Individuals with type 1 diabetes displayed fewer insertions and more deletions at VDJ junctions.

Reverse transcribing all isolated RNA meant expressed TCRB transcripts were sequenced. Produced via immunoSEQ multiplex PCR; TCRdb's table is partial and in-frame only. Of 160,000 or so clones in the sample, 8.5% to 10% were seen once. The sequence came from a woman in her twenties or thirties with type 1 diabetes. The rearrangement uses TRBV29-1 and TRBJ2-1; 10 positions match TRBD2. Sequences were obtained from central memory CD4+ T cells from blood. The CDR3 DNA reads as TGCAGCGTTTTAGCGGGAGGAAGGCACAATGAGCAGTTCTTC. It translates to CSVLAGGRHNEQFF.